The 7 T cell receptor beta chains presented below share a single source sample, sequenced in a study of blood T cell repertoires in COVID-19. Profiled with immunoSEQ multiplex PCR; TCRdb holds only in-frame clones, not every one. Of 410,000 or so clones in the sample, over 75% were seen once. The sequencing sample was made of peripheral blood. Receptor source: a woman between 40 and 50 years old with COVID-19, enrolled during active disease.

The V call is TRBV29-1, the J call TRBJ2-7; the D is unclear. Germline V gene sequence: CDR1 SQVTM, CDR2 ANQGSEA. V was trimmed by 4 bases and J by 1 base, leaving 11 bases between them. The CDR3 is made up of 13 amino acids. CDR3 loop: CSVGGRFSYEQYF. The CDR3 DNA is TGCAGCGTTGGTGGGCGCTTTTCCTACGAGCAGTACTTC.

The chain is built from TRBV27 and TRBJ2-3; possibly TRBD2 for D (7 bases). This CDR3 comprises 15 residues. V lost 6 bases and J lost 2, with 15 bases in between. Per germline, CDR1 MNHEY and CDR2 SMNVEV (reference sequence). The CDR3 nucleotides read TGTGCCAGCAGCCTTGAGGGGGGGTACACAGATACGCAGTATTTT. It yields the protein CASSLEGGYTDTQYF.

The CDR3 spells CASSLGQRFSGYTF. CDR3 in DNA: TGTGCCAGCAGTTTGGGGCAGAGGTTTAGTGGCTACACCTTC. The chain recombines TRBV28 with TRBJ1-2; weak D call: TRBD1 (5 bases). Trimming pared 3 bases from V and 7 bases from J, leaving 15 bases between. CDR3 length equals 14 residues. Germline V CDR1 and CDR2: MDHEN, SYDVKM.

This clone has just one count. The chain joins TRBV27 to TRBJ2-5; D unresolved. The CDR3 has 14 residues. Per germline, CDR1 MNHEY and CDR2 SMNVEV (reference sequence). With 7 bases removed from V and 0 bases from J, the gap between germline ends came to 12 bases. CDR3 region: CASKPNANQETQYF. CDR3 DNA: TGTGCCAGCAAGCCCAACGCAAACCAAGAGACCCAGTACTTC.

This chain uses TRBV7-6 with TRBJ1-4, with D uncertain. The CDR3 covers 15 residues. The germline V gene has CDR1 SGHVS and CDR2 FNYEAQ. V was trimmed by 4 bases and J by 5 bases, leaving 14 bases between them. This chain's CDR3 is CASSSTGVQNEKLFF. The DNA of the CDR3 is TGTGCCAGCAGCTCCACGGGAGTCCAAAATGAAAAACTGTTTTTT.

This chain uses TRBV28 with TRBJ1-1, with TRBD1 matching 11 bases. The J segment lost 4 bases and the V segment lost 2 bases, leaving 3 bases of the junction unmatched. This CDR3 region has 15 residues. Germline V gene lookup returns CDR1 MDHEN and CDR2 SYDVKM. CDR3 residues: CASSLGTGGSTEAFF. Here the CDR3 DNA reads TGTGCCAGCAGTTTAGGGACAGGGGGGAGCACTGAAGCTTTCTTT.

This clone showed up just once. V usage is TRBV9 and J usage is TRBJ2-7; 9 nucleotides align to TRBD1. V shed 4 bases and J 5 bases; nucleotides not matched to a gene: 10. The length of the CDR3 is 15 residues. Germline loops: CDR1 SGDLS, CDR2 YYNGEE. CDR3 region: CASSPGQGSENEQYF. The CDR3 DNA reads as TGTGCCAGCAGCCCTGGACAGGGGTCAGAAAACGAGCAGTACTTC.